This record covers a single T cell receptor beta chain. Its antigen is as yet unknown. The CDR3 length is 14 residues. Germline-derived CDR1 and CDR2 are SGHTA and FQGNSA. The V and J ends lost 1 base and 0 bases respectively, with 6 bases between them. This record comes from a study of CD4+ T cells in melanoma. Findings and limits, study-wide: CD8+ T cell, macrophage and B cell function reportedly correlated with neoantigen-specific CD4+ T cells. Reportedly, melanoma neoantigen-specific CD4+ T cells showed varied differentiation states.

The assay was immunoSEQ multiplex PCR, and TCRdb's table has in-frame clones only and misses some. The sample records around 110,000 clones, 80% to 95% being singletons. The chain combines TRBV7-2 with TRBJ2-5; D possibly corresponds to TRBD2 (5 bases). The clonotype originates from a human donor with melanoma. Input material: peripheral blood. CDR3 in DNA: TGTGCCAGCAGCTTAGTAGCGAACCAAGAGACCCAGTACTTC. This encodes CASSLVANQETQYF. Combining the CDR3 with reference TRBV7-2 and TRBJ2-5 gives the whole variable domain GAGVSQSPSNKVTEKGKDVELRCDPISGHTALYWYRQSLGQGLEFLIYFQGNSAPDKSGLPSDRFSAERTGGSVSTLTIQRTQQEDSAVYLCASSLVANQETQYFGPGTRLLVL.